What follows describes a single T cell receptor beta chain. Repertoires were generated with immunoSEQ multiplex PCR, while TCRdb's copy carries only in-frame clones and drops some. This sample yields 150,000 to 200,000 clones, of which roughly 90% are seen a single time; roughly 0.8% belongs to the top ten. This sample is drawn from a study of blood T cell repertoires in COVID-19. Germline values: CDR1 MDHEN, CDR2 SYDVKM. V was trimmed by 10 bases and J by 4 bases, leaving 20 bases between them. The CDR3 loop spans 14 amino acids. This receptor was identified in a woman younger than 30 who had recovered from COVID-19. The chain recombines TRBV28 with TRBJ2-7; perhaps TRBD2 as D (6 bases). What was sequenced was PBMCs or T cells enriched from blood (not recorded which). The CDR3 bases are TGTGCCACCGCGTCAGGGACGGAGGGTTACGAGCAGTACTTC. Residues: CATASGTEGYEQYF.